This TCR beta chain was found in a study of T cells after yellow fever vaccination. The V gene lost 2 bases and the J gene lost 2 bases, with 10 bases spanning the gap. This CDR3 comprises 14 residues. In germline, CDR1 is DFQATT, CDR2 SNEGSKA (reference sequence). Study findings and constraints: Post-booster repertoires contained most primary-vaccination clones again (roughly 95% CD4, 88% CD8).

TCRdb re-called the 5' RACE reads through MiXCR, storing one row per CDR3 protein. Of 200,000 to 300,000 distinct CDR3 sequences detected, roughly 13% appear once; the ten largest clones hold around 0.49%. On this clonotype: As yet, its antigen is unknown.

The clonotype originates from a man in his thirties or forties who received the YFV17D yellow fever vaccine. The sample was CD4+ T cells sorted from PBMCs, taken 45 days after the yellow fever booster vaccination. This chain connects TRBV20-1 to TRBJ2-4; D is ambiguous. The CDR3 DNA follows: TGCAGTGCTAGAAGGGATCCGTCCAAAAACATTCAGTACTTC. It yields the protein CSARRDPSKNIQYF.